This section outlines one T cell receptor beta chain sequence together with its context. It was during active infection that Seattle patients were enrolled and then longitudinally followed. These data come from a study of blood T cell repertoires in COVID-19. The overall study: The study drew acute and convalescent COVID-19 samples from the United States, Italy and Spain.

The junction had 6 bases not matched to a gene; V was cut back by 3 bases and J by 5 bases. CDR1 is LGHDT and CDR2 is YNNKEL in the germline V gene (reference sequence). The CDR3 length is 15 residues. Generated by immunoSEQ multiplex PCR, the TCRdb table keeps only in-frame clones and is missing some. There are fewer than 700,000 clones in the sample; roughly nine tenths occur only once, and under 8.5% lies in the top ten. This receptor was taken from a woman aged 50 to 60 with COVID-19, enrolled during active disease. The sequenced material came from peripheral blood. The rearrangement links TRBV3-1 (or the pseudogene TRBV3-2) to TRBJ1-5, with TRBD1 matching 8 bases. CDR3 sequence (DNA): TGTGCCAGCAGCCAGGCGGGCAGGGGGCATCAGCCCCAGCATTTT. Its protein is CASSQAGRGHQPQHF.